What follows is one TCR beta chain and its context. The target antigen is unknown. The V and J ends lost 10 bases and 2 bases, in that order; junction bases with no gene match: 10. CDR3 length: 15 amino acids. Per the germline V gene, CDR1 is SEHNR and CDR2 is FQNEAQ (reference sequence). The data are from a study of T cells in Graves' hyperthyroidism and ophthalmopathy. General observations from the study: Ophthalmopathy was separated from stable hyperthyroidism by a 13 V-J model.

RNA transcripts provided the source from which TCR beta CDR3 regions were amplified. The HTBI set primed first-round TCR CDR3 RT-PCR. From the multiplex PCR reads, TCRdb called clonotypes with MiXCR, one entry per CDR3 protein. The table lists approximately 870,000 distinct CDR3 sequences, more than 30% of them singletons. Sequenced input: blood. The chain joins TRBV7-9 to TRBJ2-7; 11 bases align to TRBD2. The sequence was obtained from a man between 18 and 29 years old with Graves' hyperthyroidism. In DNA form, the CDR3 reads TGTGCCACGGACCCACTAGCGGGAGCCACCTACGAGCAGTACTTC. This codes for CATDPLAGATYEQYF.